The T cell receptor beta chain under discussion was sequenced for a study of T-cell reconstitution after alpha-beta-depleted transplantation in children. The TCRbeta library incorporated unique molecular identifiers. TCRdb passed the PCR reads through MiXCR, listing each CDR3 protein once. The data contain 150,000 to 200,000 distinct CDR3 sequences, approximately 7% of them seen just once; the ten biggest clones take up roughly 3%. There are many counts of this clonotype. The CDR3 sequence is 14 residues long. Trimming removed 0 bases from V and 5 bases from J, with 11 bases in between. The germline gives CDR1 DFQATT, CDR2 SNEGSKA (reference sequence).

The source was PBMCs from the stem cell graft donor, collected from the stem cell graft. This chain connects TRBV20-1 to TRBJ2-1, with a weak D call TRBD2 (6 bases). The source of this sequence is a human donor who donated a stem cell graft to a child with Wiskott-Aldrich syndrome. CDR3 protein: CSARDLGGHNEQFF. The CDR3 DNA reads as TGCAGTGCTAGAGATCTCGGGGGACACAATGAGCAGTTCTTC.